This T cell receptor beta chain originates from a study of control samples from healthy donors and cancer patients. Between the trimmed V and J ends, which lost 6 bases and 0 bases, there was a span of 10 bases. CDR1 MNHNY and CDR2 SVGAGI come from the germline V gene (reference sequence). The CDR3 is made up of 14 amino acids. Sequenced by immunoSEQ multiplex PCR; TCRdb stores in-frame clones only, minus some. Of roughly 150,000 clones listed, about 94% are singletons. The sample taken for sequencing was blood. The V gene is TRBV6-6, the J gene TRBJ2-3; D not resolved. This TCR was sampled from a man aged 50 to 60 in good health. This CDR3 is CASRRQPSTDTQYF. The CDR3 nucleotides read TGTGCCAGCAGGCGGCAACCAAGCACAGATACGCAGTATTTT.